This TCR beta chain derives from a study of response to subunit inactivated influenza vaccine. TCRdb independently ran MiXCR on the RT-PCR reads; one entry per CDR3 protein. The sample shows under 200,000 distinct CDR3 sequences, less than 15% of them seen only once. CDR3 length: 15 amino acids. CDR1 and CDR2 (germline): MNHEY, SMNVEV (reference sequence). Trimming at V came to 6 bases and at J to 3 bases, leaving 6 bases not matched to a gene. Only a few counts were recorded for this clonotype. These data are also associated with another study on T cells expressing NK-cell markers. That report adds: What made the TCR beta cDNA was 5'RACE template switching with UMIs. Seven donors tested HCMV-seropositive and one tested seronegative among the eight sequenced. For four donors, these clonotypes were likewise the leading ones in the CD3+CD56-NKG2C+ fraction.

The sequence was obtained from a man in his forties or fifties who received an inactivated influenza vaccine. The material was CD8+ T cells sorted from PBMCs, obtained 11 to 12 days after vaccination. This chain joins TRBV27 and TRBJ2-3, with 10 nucleotides matching TRBD1. The CDR3 sequence: CASSLRTGGTDTQYF. The CDR3 nucleotides are TGTGCCAGCAGCCTTCGGACAGGGGGGACAGATACGCAGTATTTT.